This is a list of T cell receptor beta chains from one sample in a study of T-cell reconstitution after alpha-beta-depleted transplantation in children. TCRdb reprocessed the PCR reads via MiXCR and lists one record per CDR3 protein. The table records 360,000 or so distinct CDR3 sequences, roughly 21% of them present only once. Here the sequenced sample was PBMCs from the stem cell graft donor, taken from the stem cell graft. Source of these receptors: a human donor who donated a stem cell graft to a child with acute myeloid leukemia. Both conserved end residues are part of each CDR3. D genes are given only for firm matches. A clone size is listed for some rows: how often the clone was seen (once, few, many), or a class if it is expanded.

v_call,clone_size,j_call,d_call,cdr3_aa,cdr3_nt
TRBV12-3/TRBV12-4,many,TRBJ2-3,TRBD2,CASSISGSTDTQYF,TGTGCCAGCAGTATTAGCGGGAGCACAGATACGCAGTATTTT
TRBV6-2/TRBV6-3,-,TRBJ2-7,-,CASSLRGDGYEQYF,TGTGCCAGCAGCTTAAGGGGGGACGGATACGAGCAGTACTTC
TRBV20-1,-,TRBJ1-3,-,CSARERGAYSGNTIYF,TGCAGTGCTAGAGAACGGGGGGCCTACTCTGGAAACACCATATATTTT
TRBV18,few,TRBJ1-1,TRBD1,CASSPGGQTEAFF,TGTGCCAGCTCACCAGGGGGACAGACTGAAGCTTTCTTT
TRBV12-3/TRBV12-4,-,TRBJ2-1,TRBD2,CASSSSGLAGNYNEQFF,TGTGCCAGCAGTTCCTCAGGACTAGCGGGAAACTACAATGAGCAGTTCTTC
TRBV2,-,TRBJ1-5,-,CASSEFQAENQPQHF,TGTGCCAGCAGTGAATTTCAGGCGGAGAATCAGCCCCAGCATTTT
TRBV20-1,many,TRBJ2-7,TRBD2,CSAQPGGTYEQYF,TGCAGTGCCCAACCGGGAGGGACCTACGAGCAGTACTTC
TRBV5-4,many,TRBJ2-7,-,CASSSYGLRSREQYF,TGTGCCAGCAGCTCCTACGGACTACGATCTCGAGAGCAGTACTTC
TRBV12-3/TRBV12-4,few,TRBJ2-7,TRBD1,CASSGAGTGMDSYEQYF,TGTGCCAGCAGTGGAGCCGGGACAGGGATGGACTCCTACGAGCAGTACTTC
TRBV4-1,-,TRBJ2-7,TRBD2,CASTPSRTSGSPEQYF,TGCGCCAGCACCCCTTCCCGGACTAGCGGGAGCCCCGAGCAGTACTTC
TRBV20-1,-,TRBJ1-1,TRBD1,CSARGLGQGARMNTEAFF,TGCAGTGCTAGAGGGTTGGGACAGGGGGCACGAATGAACACTGAAGCTTTCTTT
TRBV20-1,-,TRBJ1-1,TRBD1,CCAKGQGAFPDGTEAFF,TGCTGCGCTAAGGGACAGGGGGCGTTCCCGGACGGGACTGAAGCTTTCTTT
TRBV12-3/TRBV12-4,few,TRBJ1-1,-,CASISGLQNTEAFF,TGTGCCAGCATCTCGGGACTACAGAACACTGAAGCTTTCTTT
TRBV7-9,-,TRBJ2-7,-,CASSSGHTNYEQYF,TGTGCCAGCAGCTCGGGACACACCAACTACGAGCAGTACTTC
TRBV5-1,few,TRBJ2-3,TRBD1,CASSLGRGRADTQYF,TGCGCCAGCAGCTTGGGCAGGGGGCGCGCAGATACGCAGTATTTT
TRBV2,-,TRBJ2-2,TRBD2,CASIAGGNTGELFF,TGTGCCAGCATAGCGGGAGGGAACACCGGGGAGCTGTTTTTT
TRBV29-1,few,TRBJ1-5,-,CSAGLGSNQPQHF,TGCAGCGCGGGACTGGGTAGCAATCAGCCCCAGCATTTT
TRBV10-3,-,TRBJ2-7,TRBD1,CAISEGTGSYEQYF,TGTGCCATCAGCGAAGGGACAGGCTCCTACGAGCAGTACTTC
TRBV10-2,many,TRBJ1-1,TRBD1,CASSEPEGARDTEAFF,TGCGCCAGCAGTGAGCCGGAGGGGGCGCGGGACACTGAAGCTTTCTTT
TRBV7-2,few,TRBJ1-2,-,CASSLGPQGDYGYTF,TGTGCCAGCAGCTTAGGCCCTCAGGGAGACTATGGCTACACCTTC
TRBV29-1,many,TRBJ2-1,TRBD2,CSVELAGGYVAYNEQFF,TGCAGCGTCGAACTAGCGGGAGGGTACGTTGCCTACAATGAGCAGTTCTTC
TRBV27,-,TRBJ2-3,-,CASNRIAASTDTQYF,TGTGCCAGCAACCGGATAGCGGCCAGCACAGATACGCAGTATTTT
TRBV18,-,TRBJ2-1,TRBD2,CASSPTSGASSYNEQFF,TGTGCCAGCTCACCGACTAGCGGGGCCAGCTCCTACAATGAGCAGTTCTTC
TRBV4-2,many,TRBJ1-6,-,CASSQEENSPLHF,TGTGCCAGCAGCCAAGAGGAAAATTCACCCCTCCACTTT
TRBV4-3,few,TRBJ2-7,TRBD2,CASSQENGGDYEQYF,TGCGCCAGCAGCCAAGAAAACGGGGGGGACTACGAGCAGTACTTC
TRBV12-3/TRBV12-4,many,TRBJ2-5,-,CASSWKETQYF,TGTGCCAGCAGTTGGAAAGAGACCCAGTACTTC
TRBV4-1,few,TRBJ2-1,TRBD2,CASSQDRLAGGGEQFF,TGCGCCAGCAGCCAAGACCGACTAGCGGGAGGGGGTGAGCAGTTCTTC
TRBV20-1,-,TRBJ2-3,TRBD2,CSAELAGVVTDTQYF,TGCAGTGCCGAGCTAGCGGGAGTTGTGACAGATACGCAGTATTTT
TRBV6-2/TRBV6-3,-,TRBJ1-5,TRBD1,CASSYGSDREAGSNQPQHF,TGTGCCAGCAGTTATGGATCGGACAGGGAGGCAGGGAGCAATCAGCCCCAGCATTTT
TRBV28,many,TRBJ2-7,-,CASSTQFGVSYEQYF,TGTGCCAGCAGTACCCAGTTTGGGGTTTCCTACGAGCAGTACTTC
TRBV28,-,TRBJ2-3,-,CASSPKPDTQYF,TGTGCCAGCAGTCCCAAGCCAGATACGCAGTATTTT
TRBV20-1,-,TRBJ2-4,-,CSPPGTPVAKNIQYF,TGCAGCCCCCCGGGGACACCTGTAGCCAAAAACATTCAGTACTTC
TRBV20-1,few,TRBJ2-7,TRBD1,CSARDSGTGTYEQYF,TGCAGTGCTAGAGATTCCGGGACAGGAACCTACGAGCAGTACTTC
TRBV6-1,few,TRBJ1-6,-,CASSRTGKGYNSPLHF,TGTGCCAGCAGTCGTACGGGGAAGGGCTATAATTCACCCCTCCACTTT
TRBV20-1,few,TRBJ2-1,TRBD2,CSARDLTVPGTSGIYNEQFF,TGCAGTGCTAGAGATCTTACAGTCCCCGGGACTAGCGGGATTTACAATGAGCAGTTCTTC
TRBV28,-,TRBJ2-5,-,CASRARLEGETQYF,TGTGCCAGCAGGGCTAGACTCGAGGGAGAGACCCAGTACTTC
TRBV3-1,many,TRBJ1-2,-,CASRKQGEDYGYTF,TGTGCCAGCAGGAAACAAGGGGAGGACTATGGCTACACCTTC
TRBV30,-,TRBJ2-5,-,CAWRGELSFGETQYF,TGTGCCTGGAGAGGGGAGTTGAGTTTTGGAGAGACCCAGTACTTC
TRBV5-1,few,TRBJ2-5,TRBD1,CASSIGQGAETQYF,TGCGCCAGCAGCATAGGACAGGGGGCAGAGACCCAGTACTTC
TRBV7-2,few,TRBJ2-7,-,CASSPIRASSYEQYF,TGTGCCAGCAGCCCCATTCGGGCGAGCTCCTACGAGCAGTACTTC
TRBV28,few,TRBJ2-1,-,CASTITNEQFF,TGTGCCAGCACCATTACCAATGAGCAGTTCTTC
TRBV25-1,-,TRBJ1-1,TRBD1,CASSEYPPKGQGRTEAFF,TGTGCCAGCAGTGAATATCCCCCTAAAGGACAGGGGCGCACTGAAGCTTTCTTT
TRBV14,few,TRBJ2-7,TRBD2,CASSHTGTSREQYF,TGTGCCAGCAGCCATACCGGGACTAGCCGCGAGCAGTACTTC
TRBV10-1,few,TRBJ2-7,-,CASRTPGCPQYF,TGCGCCAGCAGAACCCCGGGCTGCCCGCAGTACTTC
TRBV7-3,few,TRBJ2-2,-,CASSWAETGELFF,TGTGCCAGCAGCTGGGCCGAGACCGGGGAGCTGTTTTTT
TRBV11-1,-,TRBJ2-7,-,CASSLKGTGGLTRGNYEQYF,TGTGCCAGCAGCTTAAAAGGAACTGGGGGACTAACCAGGGGGAACTACGAGCAGTACTTC